This is a list of T cell receptor beta chains from one sample in a study of T cell responses to AZD1222 COVID-19 vaccine. Libraries were prepared by immunoSEQ multiplex PCR; TCRdb keeps only in-frame clonotypes and omits some of them. The sample contains 55,000 to 65,000 clones, nearly 80% of which appear only once. The sequences come from peripheral blood, collected 28 days after the second AZD1222 dose. Every receptor here comes from an adult who received the AZD1222 COVID-19 vaccine. The CDR3 runs from the conserved cysteine through the conserved F or W. The order of the fields is V gene, J gene, D gene, clone size, CDR3 DNA, CDR3 protein. A D gene is named only where the DNA matches it firmly. Clone size, where shown, is once, few, many, or a class for clones that have expanded.

TRBV5-1,TRBJ1-2,.,.,TGCGCCAGCAGCTTAGAGGTTAACTATGGCTACACCTTC,CASSLEVNYGYTF
TRBV28,TRBJ2-3,TRBD1,.,TGTGCCAGCAGTGCGGGACAGGACACAGATACGCAGTATTTT,CASSAGQDTDTQYF
TRBV5-1,TRBJ2-1,TRBD1,.,TGCGCCAGCAGCGACCGGGACAGCTCCTACAATGAGCAGTTCTTC,CASSDRDSSYNEQFF
TRBV6-4,TRBJ2-3,.,.,TGTGCCAGCAGTGACTCGAGTCTCCAGGGCCCAGATACGCAGTATTTT,CASSDSSLQGPDTQYF
TRBV6-5,TRBJ1-5,TRBD1,.,TGTGCCAGCAGATCCCAGTGGACAGGGAATCAGCCCCAGCATTTT,CASRSQWTGNQPQHF
TRBV9,TRBJ1-1,.,.,TGTGCCAGCAGCACACACTCCGTCCCGAGTCGGGCTTTCTTT,CASSTHSVPSRAFF
TRBV19,TRBJ1-6,.,few,TGTGCCAGTAGTATTAGGCTCCTGGATTCACCCCTCCACTTT,CASSIRLLDSPLHF
TRBV28,TRBJ1-1,.,few,TGTGCCAGCAGTAGAATAGGGTCCACTGAAGCTTTCTTT,CASSRIGSTEAFF
TRBV6-5,TRBJ1-6,.,once,TGTGCCAGCAGTTACTCGGGAGCCAACGATTCACCCCTCCACTTT,CASSYSGANDSPLHF
TRBV29-1,TRBJ1-1,.,.,TGCAGCGTTGATCCGAGTACCACTGAAGCTTTCTTT,CSVDPSTTEAFF
TRBV11-2,TRBJ2-3,.,.,TGTGCCAGCAGCTTAGTATCCAGGACTCGAGACACGCAGTATTTT,CASSLVSRTRDTQYF
TRBV7-9,TRBJ2-3,.,.,TGTGCCAGCAGCCTACTAGTCGGACTCGATACGCAGTATTTT,CASSLLVGLDTQYF
TRBV6-5,TRBJ1-4,TRBD1,.,TGTGCCAGCAGTAGACAGGGAAGGAATGAAAAACTGTTTTTT,CASSRQGRNEKLFF
TRBV19,TRBJ1-2,.,.,TGTGCCAGTAGTTCAGGGGCGGATAACTATGGCTACACCTTC,CASSSGADNYGYTF
TRBV15,TRBJ1-5,.,.,TGTGCCACCAGCAGCCCTTATAGCAATCAGCCCCAGCATTTT,CATSSPYSNQPQHF
TRBV29-1,TRBJ2-1,.,.,TGCAGCGTGGCGATTGGCCGTGATGAGCAGTTCTTC,CSVAIGRDEQFF
TRBV19,TRBJ1-6,TRBD1,.,TGTGCCAGTTCCGAACAGGGGACATATAATTCACCCCTCCACTTT,CASSEQGTYNSPLHF
TRBV5-1,TRBJ2-5,TRBD1,once,TGCGCCAGCAGCTTGGGAGGGGGCCTGGAGACCCAGTACTTC,CASSLGGGLETQYF
TRBV7-2,TRBJ2-2,.,.,TGTGCCAGCAGCCCGGGACCGTCAAGGACCGGGGAGCTGTTTTTT,CASSPGPSRTGELFF
TRBV6-2/TRBV6-3,TRBJ2-3,.,.,TGTGCCAGCAGTTACGAGGGGGGTAACACAGATACGCAGTATTTT,CASSYEGGNTDTQYF
TRBV30,TRBJ2-1,.,.,TGTGCCTGGATGGGAGCTCCCTACAATGAGCAGTTCTTC,CAWMGAPYNEQFF
TRBV7-8,TRBJ1-5,.,.,TGTGCCAGCAGCAATTCTGACAGTGCGGGTCAGCCCCAGCATTTT,CASSNSDSAGQPQHF
TRBV28,TRBJ2-5,TRBD1,.,TGTGCCACCAGACAGGGTTTTCTCGAGACCCAGTACTTC,CATRQGFLETQYF
TRBV28,TRBJ2-5,TRBD1,.,TGTGCCAGCACCAGGGACAGGGGCCAAGAGACCCAGTACTTC,CASTRDRGQETQYF
TRBV2,TRBJ1-4,.,.,TGTGCCAGCAGTGAAAGGTTGATGAATGAAAAACTGTTTTTT,CASSERLMNEKLFF
TRBV5-1,TRBJ2-6,.,.,TGCGCCAGCAGCTTGGAAGGGTCCGGGGCCAACGTCCTGACTTTC,CASSLEGSGANVLTF
TRBV6-5,TRBJ1-5,.,.,TGTGCCAGCGGACCTCTTAGTCGCCAGCCCCAGCATTTT,CASGPLSRQPQHF
TRBV28,TRBJ2-6,.,.,TGTGCCAGCAGTCTCCCCCCGGGGACTGGGGCCAACGTCCTGACTTTC,CASSLPPGTGANVLTF